Shown below are 10 T cell receptor beta chains from a single sample sequenced in a study of cytomegalovirus exposure and HLA in healthy donors. Clones were sequenced by immunoSEQ multiplex PCR, and TCRdb holds only the in-frame ones, with some missing. The repertoire holds around 230,000 clones, with about 90% as singletons. The source material was PBMCs. The receptor source for this set is a woman between 25 and 40 years old in good health and CMV-seropositive.

The rearrangement links TRBV5-1 to TRBJ1-1; unclear D gene. Germline V gene lookup returns CDR1 SGHRS and CDR2 YFSETQ. V lost 0 bases, J lost 1 base, and 4 bases lay in between. The CDR3 is made up of 13 amino acids. The CDR3, as DNA: TGCGCCAGCAGCTTGGTCAGGAACACTGAAGCTTTCTTT. Protein product: CASSLVRNTEAFF.

This clone was detected only a few times. The V gene is TRBV30, the J gene TRBJ2-7, with TRBD2 as a possible D gene (5 bases). V was clipped by 0 bases and J by 5 bases, with 8 bases between them. Germline CDR1 and CDR2: GTSNPN and SVGIG (reference sequence). The CDR3 loop spans 12 amino acids. The CDR3 sequence: CAWSVTGNEQYF. CDR3 in DNA: TGTGCCTGGAGTGTAACCGGGAACGAGCAGTACTTC.

The chain employs TRBV5-1 and TRBJ2-7; D is perhaps TRBD1 (6 bases). CDR1 is SGHRS and CDR2 is YFSETQ in the germline V gene. The V end was cut by 1 base, the J end by 2 bases, with 19 bases between. The CDR3 runs 17 residues. The CDR3 DNA is TGCGCCAGCAGCTTGTTTCCCCTACTAACAGGGACCTACGAGCAGTACTTC. Protein product: CASSLFPLLTGTYEQYF.

The chain employs TRBV5-4 and TRBJ2-2, with 10 bases lining up with TRBD2. This CDR3 is 16 amino acids long. Germline loops: CDR1 SGHNT, CDR2 YYREEE (reference sequence). V trimming: 4 bases; J trimming: 1 base; junction bases outside the gene matches: 4. The CDR3 spells CASSAGLARNTGELFF. For the CDR3, the DNA is TGTGCCAGCAGCGCGGGACTAGCGCGGAACACCGGGGAGCTGTTTTTT.

J is TRBJ2-5 and V is TRBV4-2, with TRBD2 matching over 7 bases. The CDR3 runs 16 residues. Germline V lookup: CDR1 LGHNA, CDR2 YNFKEQ. J was trimmed by 3 bases and V by 6 bases; bases with no gene match: 13. The CDR3 sequence: CASSGAGERTEETQYF. In DNA, the CDR3 is TGTGCCAGCAGTGGTGCGGGAGAGCGTACCGAAGAGACCCAGTACTTC.

The chain carries TRBV7-9 and TRBJ2-7; TRBD2 aligns across 9 bases. The V gene's germline CDR1 is SEHNR and CDR2 FQNEAQ (reference sequence). V gave up 5 bases and J gave up 2 bases; unmatched junction bases: 7. The CDR3 is 15 residues long. CDR3 sequence (DNA): TGTGCCAGCAGCCACACTAGCGGGTTTCCCTACGAGCAGTACTTC. Translated, it gives CASSHTSGFPYEQYF.

As regards this clone: The junction departs from germline at one end; a sequencing error may be responsible. CDR3 amino acids: CASSYTGQGGPSF. The CDR3 coding sequence is TGTGCCAGCAGTTATACGGGACAGGGTGGTCCAAGTTTT. The V gene is TRBV6-6, the J gene TRBJ1-3; 9 bases agree with TRBD1. Germline values: CDR1 MNHNY, CDR2 SVGAGI (reference sequence). The length of the CDR3 is 13 residues.

The chain has TRBV5-4 and TRBJ2-1; 10 bases line up with TRBD1. Germline CDR1 reads SGHNT; CDR2 reads YYREEE (reference sequence). With 6 bases clipped from V and 8 bases from J, the junction kept 11 bases outside the gene matches. The CDR3 spans 15 residues. For the CDR3, the DNA is TGTGCCAGCACACCCTGGACAGGGGGTTCCGATGAGCAGTTCTTC. It specifies CASTPWTGGSDEQFF.

This chain links TRBV4-1 with TRBJ1-1; D is unresolved. Deletions cut 0 bases from V and 2 bases from J, with 16 bases between. The CDR3 is made up of 17 amino acids. CDR1 is MGHRA, CDR2 YSYEKL, per germline. The CDR3 DNA reads as TGCGCCAGCAGCCAAGATCCCCCTCCGGCGGAAAACACTGAAGCTTTCTTT. As protein: CASSQDPPPAENTEAFF.

This chain links TRBV2 with TRBJ1-2; tentative D call: TRBD1 (5 bases). The CDR3 is made up of 13 amino acids. Germline CDR1 is SNHLY and CDR2 is FYNNEI. V was trimmed by 1 base and J by 8 bases, leaving 11 bases between them. CDR3 sequence (DNA): TGTGCCAGCAGTGAAGAGTGGGGCTCGGGCTACACCTTC. The encoded protein is CASSEEWGSGYTF.